This T cell receptor (beta chain) was sequenced during a study of naive and memory T cell subsets. Two oligonucleotides, mixed equimolar, formed the beta constant-region primer covering TRBC1 and TRBC2. Four rounds of PCR amplified the ligated cDNA using nested alpha and beta constant-region primers plus SP2. Ligation attached a single-stranded oligonucleotide with a 12-nucleotide UMI and the SP2 primer to the cDNA 3' end. Via MiXCR, TCRdb re-called the UMI-ligation and nested PCR reads, giving one row per CDR3 protein. The data hold under 150,000 distinct CDR3 sequences, with more than 15% observed a single time. CDR3 length equals 14 residues. Trimming removed 6 bases from V and 1 base from J, with 9 bases in between. Germline V CDR1 and CDR2: MNHEY, SMNVEV (reference sequence). This clonotype was detected only a few times. The antigen is not known. Whole-study findings and limits: Especially in CD8 cells, naive repertoires contained a few larger clonotypes, possibly CD45RA-re-expressing memory cells. Over 90% of naive TCR sequences appeared only once, unlike memory subsets.

The source material was naive CD8+ T cells from blood. This TCR came from a human donor in good health. The gene calls are TRBV27 and TRBJ1-4; no clear D. The CDR3 DNA sequence: TGTGCCAGCAGAATCGGAATAACTAATGAAAAACTGTTTTTT. Protein product: CASRIGITNEKLFF.